The 22 T cell receptor beta chains listed next were all sequenced from one sample in a study of cytomegalovirus exposure and HLA in healthy donors. Primers included in the PCR were 60 Vbeta and 13 Jbeta primers. This table comes from immunoSEQ multiplex PCR, and its TCRdb copy is limited to in-frame clones, with some not included. The table records about 170,000 clones, about 80% of them present only once. Sequencing was done on a sample of PBMCs. Receptors originate from a man aged 25 to 45 in good health and CMV-seropositive.

This clone was counted a few times. The rearrangement links TRBV6-1 to TRBJ1-6; 8 bases agree with TRBD1. CDR1 is MNHNS, CDR2 SASEGT, per germline. This CDR3 comprises 18 residues. Trimming cost V 1 base and J 6 bases; bases outside gene matches: 11. CDR3 loop: CASSEVRQGLVANSPLHF. The CDR3 DNA sequence: TGTGCCAGCAGTGAAGTACGACAGGGGCTCGTGGCTAATTCACCCCTCCACTTT.

The V and J genes are TRBV7-3 and TRBJ2-1; 10 bases fit TRBD2. Germline CDR1 is SGHTA and CDR2 is FQGTGA. Trimming at V came to 3 bases and at J to 5 bases, leaving 4 bases not matched to a gene. This CDR3 comprises 15 residues. In nucleotides, the CDR3 is TGTGCCAGCAGCTTGGGACTAGCGAAGGACAATGAGCAGTTCTTC. Protein: CASSLGLAKDNEQFF.

The chain recombines TRBV7-6 with TRBJ1-3; the D gene is possibly TRBD1 (5 bases). In germline, CDR1 is SGHVS, CDR2 FNYEAQ. The CDR3 sequence is 20 residues long. Trimming took off 2 bases at V and 0 bases at J, with 23 bases between the two ends. The CDR3 bases are TGTGCCAGCAGCTTAAAAAGTCGCGACAGCCGGCCATACTCTGGAAACACCATATATTTT. Its translation: CASSLKSRDSRPYSGNTIYF.

V usage is TRBV28 and J usage is TRBJ2-7; 8 positions match TRBD2. The germline V gene encodes CDR1 MDHEN and CDR2 SYDVKM. After removal of 6 bases from V and 0 bases from J, the junction contained 7 bases not matched to a gene. CDR3 length equals 15 residues. The CDR3 DNA sequence: TGTGCCAGCAGCCCGGGACTAGAGAGCTCCTACGAGCAGTACTTC. Its protein is CASSPGLESSYEQYF.

The V and J genes are TRBV4-1 and TRBJ1-1; 10 positions match TRBD1. The V gene's germline CDR1 is MGHRA and CDR2 YSYEKL. The junction had 15 bases not matched to a gene; V was cut back by 1 base and J by 10 bases. CDR3 length equals 17 residues. The CDR3 DNA reads as TGCGCCAGCAGCCAAGGGGACTCGCGGGACAGGGGTTCGGGAGCTTTCTTT. The encoded protein is CASSQGDSRDRGSGAFF.

V is TRBV4-1 and J is TRBJ2-7; possible D gene TRBD2, 5 bases. V was clipped by 0 bases and J by 1 base, with 10 bases between them. The germline CDR1 and CDR2 sequences are MGHRA and YSYEKL. This CDR3 comprises 15 residues. The DNA of the CDR3 is TGCGCCAGCAGCCAAGAGAGCGGCCGATCCTACGAGCAGTACTTC. Protein: CASSQESGRSYEQYF.

The rearrangement joins TRBV14 to TRBJ2-5; the match to TRBD2 covers 15 bases. This CDR3 is 18 amino acids long. Germline lookup yields CDR1 SGHDN and CDR2 FVKESK. Losses at the gene ends were 2 bases for V and 4 bases for J; bases not matched to a gene: 8. As DNA, the CDR3 is TGTGCCAGCAGCCAATGGACTAGCGGGGGGGCCTCAACAGAGACCCAGTACTTC. It encodes CASSQWTSGGASTETQYF.

This chain joins TRBV28 and TRBJ1-1; weak D call: TRBD1 (5 bases). The CDR3 is 14 residues long. Germline loops: CDR1 MDHEN, CDR2 SYDVKM. V shed 10 bases and J shed 4 bases, with 19 bases lying between them. The CDR3, as DNA: TGTGCCACCGATGTACCCAGGGAGGCCACTGAAGCTTTCTTT. Translating gives CATDVPREATEAFF.

A remark on this clone: At the DNA level, this CDR3 is encoded by other sequences in the same sample as well. V gene TRBV12-5 combines with J gene TRBJ2-3, with 7 bases matching TRBD1. Germline CDR1 and CDR2: LGHNT and FRNRAP. The CDR3 has 15 amino acids. V shed 3 bases and J 0 bases; nucleotides not matched to a gene: 3. The CDR3, as DNA: TGTGCTAGTGGTTTCGGGACAGCTAGCACAGATACGCAGTATTTT. Translation: CASGFGTASTDTQYF.

The chain carries TRBV11-1 and TRBJ2-7, with 7 bases aligning to TRBD1. V dropped 2 bases and J dropped 0; count of bases not matched to a gene: 10. The V gene's germline CDR1 is SGHAT and CDR2 FQDESV (reference sequence). The CDR3 consists of 17 residues. The CDR3 DNA is TGTGCCAGCAGCTTACGCAGGGGACAGCCGAGCTCCTACGAGCAGTACTTC. Amino acid sequence: CASSLRRGQPSSYEQYF.

V is TRBV6-4 and J is TRBJ2-5; 9 nucleotides align to TRBD1. The DNA end lines up better with TRBJ2-7; the J call may be wrong. CDR1 is MRHNA and CDR2 is SNTAGT in the germline V gene. The CDR3 runs 13 residues. The CDR3 bases are TGTGCCAGCAACAGGACAGGGGTCAACGAGCAGTACTTC. It codes for CASNRTGVNEQYF.

The chain combines TRBV7-6 with TRBJ1-1; perhaps TRBD1 as D (5 bases). In germline, CDR1 is SGHVS, CDR2 FNYEAQ. Deletions cut 0 bases from V and 4 bases from J, with 21 bases between. CDR3 length equals 18 residues. CDR3 sequence: CASSLAAGGMFILTEAFF. The CDR3 DNA reads TGTGCCAGCAGCTTAGCTGCGGGGGGTATGTTTATTCTCACTGAAGCTTTCTTT.

The genes are TRBV11-3 and TRBJ2-7; 13 bases are a match to TRBD2. CDR1 SGHNT and CDR2 YENEEA come from the germline V gene. Trimming cost V 5 bases and J 5 bases; bases outside gene matches: 9. The CDR3 is 16 amino acids. This chain's CDR3 is CASSLTGLAGIDEQYF. The DNA of the CDR3 is TGTGCCAGCAGCCTAACGGGACTAGCGGGAATCGACGAGCAGTACTTC.

The rearrangement uses TRBV10-2 and TRBJ1-2; no reliable D call. The CDR3 consists of 14 residues. Trimming pared 7 bases from V and 8 bases from J, leaving 20 bases between. Germline CDR1 is WSHSY and CDR2 is SAAADI. The CDR3 bases are TGCGCCAGCACATTGGACGGAGGCGTTGGGGGCTACACCTTC. This encodes CASTLDGGVGGYTF.

This clone was seen just once. V is TRBV6-5 and J is TRBJ1-4, with 7 bases matching TRBD1. This CDR3 has 15 residues. CDR1 is MNHEY and CDR2 is SVGAGI in the germline V gene. J lost 7 bases, V lost 0 bases, and 5 bases had no gene match. The CDR3: CASSYSRGRVEKLFF. The DNA for the CDR3 is TGTGCCAGCAGTTACTCGAGGGGGCGGGTTGAAAAACTGTTTTTT.

V is TRBV6-1 and J is TRBJ1-2; 8 bases are shared with TRBD1. Germline CDR1 is MNHNS and CDR2 is SASEGT. The CDR3 is made up of 13 amino acids. V was pared by 7 bases and J by 3 bases, with 4 bases of the junction left unmatched. Here the CDR3 DNA reads TGTGCCAGCACCCAGGGACAGGACTATGGCTACACCTTC. It yields the protein CASTQGQDYGYTF.

The chain couples TRBV25-1 to TRBJ2-7; D gene unclear. The CDR3 consists of 15 residues. V gave up 4 bases and J gave up 5 bases, with 18 bases separating them. Looked up from germline, CDR1 is MGHDK and CDR2 is SYGVNS. CDR3 nucleotide sequence: TGTGCCAGCAGTGCTAGAGTCTACGGTCGTCACGAGCAGTACTTC. It translates to CASSARVYGRHEQYF.

V usage is TRBV7-3 and J usage is TRBJ2-1; 8 bases line up with TRBD2. Germline CDR1 SGHTA, CDR2 FQGTGA. The CDR3 runs 17 residues. The V and J ends lost 1 base and 1 base, in that order; junction bases with no gene match: 6. The CDR3, as DNA: TGTGCCAGCAGCTTAATAACAGGCGGGAGGTCCTACAATGAGCAGTTCTTC. This encodes CASSLITGGRSYNEQFF.

The chain has TRBV7-9 and TRBJ2-1, with D perhaps matching TRBD2 (5 bases). The V and J ends lost 1 base and 5 bases respectively, with 15 bases between them. Germline V gene sequence: CDR1 SEHNR, CDR2 FQNEAQ (reference sequence). The CDR3 has 16 residues. The CDR3 protein is CASSLVSGKADNEQFF. The CDR3 DNA follows: TGTGCCAGCAGCTTAGTTTCGGGGAAGGCTGACAATGAGCAGTTCTTC.

The V and J genes are TRBV30 and TRBJ2-1, with D perhaps TRBD2 (5 bases). V was clipped by 2 bases and J by 0 bases, with 8 bases between them. The CDR3 is made up of 14 amino acids. Germline loops: CDR1 GTSNPN, CDR2 SVGIG (reference sequence). The CDR3: CAWSLTSSYNEQFF. CDR3 in DNA: TGTGCCTGGAGTCTTACTAGCTCCTACAATGAGCAGTTCTTC.

The genes are TRBV5-4 and TRBJ2-3, with TRBD2 matching over 10 bases. Germline loops: CDR1 SGHNT, CDR2 YYREEE (reference sequence). V was pared by 4 bases and J by 5 bases, with 7 bases of the junction left unmatched. This CDR3 is 15 amino acids long. The CDR3 sequence: CASSGYSGRKDTQYF. Here the CDR3 DNA reads TGTGCCAGCAGCGGGTATAGCGGGAGGAAAGATACGCAGTATTTT.

The J gene is TRBJ1-5, the V gene TRBV19, with a possible D match to TRBD1 (5 bases). This CDR3 has 15 amino acids. The germline V gene has CDR1 LNHDA and CDR2 SQIVND (reference sequence). Trimming left V 6 bases short and J 2 bases short, with 14 bases between. DNA for the CDR3: TGTGCCAGTAGCCCGGAGGGGAGACGCAATCAGCCCCAGCATTTT. Its translation is CASSPEGRRNQPQHF.